Following are 16 T cell receptor beta chains from one sample sequenced in a study of tumor-infiltrating lymphocytes in primary liver carcinoma. Making TCR beta cDNA involved approximately 0.5 ug total RNA and a constant-region primer. For TCR beta, libraries were produced by three nested multiplex PCR rounds using slightly modified ARM-PCR. The first two PCR rounds used TRBV1-TRBV30 primers with a Cbeta primer, about 9 cycles each. TCRdb independently ran MiXCR on the multiplex PCR reads; one entry per CDR3 protein. The sample lists 300,000 to 350,000 distinct CDR3 sequences; approximately 64% were seen once. Unsorted whole blood yielded blood RNA, and germline DNA was extracted as well. Sequencing was performed on peripheral blood. Receptor source: a man aged 40-49 years with primary liver carcinoma and hepatitis B virus infection.

This clonotype has only a few counts. This may stem from a read error, because a much larger clone lies one nucleotide away. CDR3 protein: CSGLGGSLNTGAFF. The CDR3 DNA is TGCAGCGGCCTCGGGGGATCCCTTAACACTGGAGCTTTCTTT. The J gene is TRBJ1-1, the V gene TRBV29-1; TRBD1 might be the D (5 bases). The germline V gene has CDR1 SQVTM and CDR2 ANQGSEA. This CDR3 is 14 amino acids long. The full variable domain, rest sourced from reference TRBV29-1 and TRBJ1-1, is SAVISQKPSRDICQRGTSLTIQCQVDSQVTMMFWYRQQPGQSLTLIATANQGSEATYESGFVIDKFPISRPNLTFSTLTVSNMSPEDSSIYLCSGLGGSLNTGAFFGQGTRLTVV.

This chain joins TRBV5-1 and TRBJ2-3; no firm D call. The CDR3 is 16 residues long. Germline V gene sequence: CDR1 SGHRS, CDR2 YFSETQ. Trimming removed 4 bases at V and 2 bases at J, with 17 bases between. This CDR3 reads CASSVPSRTVTDTQYF. Here the CDR3 DNA reads TGCGCCAGCAGCGTACCCTCGCGGACCGTCACAGATACGCAGTATTTT.

Comments on this clonotype: The junction does not match germline at one end; this may be a read error. The chain employs TRBV11-2 and TRBJ2-2; 8 bases align to TRBD1. The CDR3 has 12 amino acids. Germline V gene lookup returns CDR1 SGHAT and CDR2 FQNNGV. CDR3 sequence (DNA): TGTACCAGCAGCTTGTTACAGGGGGAGCTCTTTTTT. Its translation: CTSSLLQGELFF.

This clonotype appeared once. The junction departs from germline at one end; a sequencing error may be responsible. The chain carries TRBV11-3 and TRBJ2-1; maybe TRBD2 (5 bases). CDR1 SGHNT and CDR2 YENEEA come from the germline V gene. The CDR3 runs to 13 residues. The CDR3 DNA reads as TGTGCTAGCAGCCACGTGAGGGAAGGGGAGCAGTTCTTC. Its protein product is CASSHVREGEQFF.

This clonotype was seen ten or more times. CDR3 sequence (DNA): TGTGCCAGCAGTTCAACGGGTCGGGGGTTCTACGAGCAGTACTTC. As protein: CASSSTGRGFYEQYF. The chain links TRBV6-2 or TRBV6-3 to TRBJ2-7; weak D call: TRBD2 (6 bases). CDR1 MNHEY and CDR2 SVGEGT come from the germline V gene. The CDR3 is made up of 15 amino acids. V was shortened by 4 bases and J by 3 bases, with 16 bases between the two germline ends.

Of note for this clonotype: In this CDR3 the conserved last residue, phenylalanine or tryptophan, is missing, so a read error is likely. This chain uses TRBV7-6 with TRBJ2-2; D call uncertain. This CDR3 spans 14 amino acids. The germline V gene has CDR1 SGHVS and CDR2 FNYEAQ. Trimming stripped 5 bases from V and 0 bases from J, with 7 bases between. The CDR3 here is CASSLGSNTGELFY. The CDR3, as DNA: TGTGCCAGCAGCCTGGGGTCGAACACCGGGGAGCTGTTTTAT.

As to this clonotype: A much more abundant neighbour one base away suggests this may be a read error. V usage is TRBV6-2 or TRBV6-3 and J usage is TRBJ2-7; tentative D call: TRBD2 (5 bases). CDR1 is MNHEY and CDR2 is SVGEGT in the germline V gene. There are 15 residues in the CDR3. CDR3 in amino acids: CAISYSSGVFYEQYF. CDR3 coding DNA: TGTGCCATCAGTTACTCATCCGGGGTTTTTTACGAGCAGTACTTC.

This clonotype was recorded at least ten times. The V call is TRBV6-6, the J call TRBJ2-3; 7 nucleotides line up with TRBD1. The CDR3 loop spans 13 amino acids. The germline V gene has CDR1 MNHNY and CDR2 SVGAGI (reference sequence). Germline trimming cut 5 bases from V and 3 bases from J; bases unmatched to any gene: 2. The chain's CDR3 is CASSQQGTDTQYF. The CDR3 nucleotides read TGTGCCAGCAGTCAACAGGGGACAGATACGCAGTATTTT.

About this clonotype itself: One base away lies a much larger clone, so this may be a sequencing read error. No conserved phenylalanine or tryptophan ends this CDR3, so it is likely a read error. V and J are TRBV4-1 and TRBJ2-7, with 8 bases that match TRBD2. The germline V gene encodes CDR1 MGHRA and CDR2 YSYEKL. This CDR3 spans 16 amino acids. J lost 0 bases, V lost 4 bases, and 8 bases had no gene match. CDR3: CASSPPGLALSYEQYL. For the CDR3, the DNA is TGCGCCAGCAGCCCGCCTGGACTAGCCCTCTCCTACGAGCAGTACCTC.

Remarks on this clonotype: No conserved phenylalanine or tryptophan ends this CDR3, so it is likely a read error. V and J are TRBV29-1 and TRBJ1-5, with D possibly TRBD1 on 5 matching bases. CDR3 size: 14 residues. CDR1 is SQVTM and CDR2 is ANQGSEA in the germline V gene. The CDR3 DNA reads as TGCAGCGTCGGGACGGGAAATAGCAACCAGCCCCAGCATCTT. Translating it yields CSVGTGNSNQPQHL.

As for this clonotype: This may stem from a read error, because a much larger clone lies one nucleotide away. The chain links TRBV12-3 or TRBV12-4 to TRBJ1-5, with 7 bases identical to TRBD1. The CDR3 contains 15 residues. The CDR3 nucleotides are TGTGCCAGCACCTCACGACAGGGCGGCAATAAGCCCCAGCATTTT. Its protein is CASTSRQGGNKPQHF.

This clonotype was seen at least ten times. V is TRBV29-1 and J is TRBJ2-3; 7 bases align to TRBD2. Germline V gene data show CDR1 as SQVTM and CDR2 as ANQGSEA. The CDR3 totals 16 residues. This CDR3 reads CSSRTLYGLEADTQYF. The CDR3, as DNA: TGCAGTTCTCGTACACTTTACGGACTAGAGGCAGATACGCAGTATTTT.

Notes on this clonotype: A junction boundary mismatches the germline segment, possibly from a read error. The chain carries TRBV11-2 and TRBJ1-1; 7 nucleotides line up with TRBD1. The CDR3 covers 16 residues. Germline CDR1 reads SGHAT; CDR2 reads FQNNGV. The CDR3 DNA follows: TGTGCCAGCAGCCCCGTCACAGGGGCTCAGAACAATGAAGTTTTCTTT. Protein sequence: CASSPVTGAQNNEVFF.

This clonotype was found a few times. The chain employs TRBV5-4 and TRBJ2-5; D is perhaps TRBD1 (6 bases). CDR1 and CDR2 (germline): SGHNT, YYREEE (reference sequence). The CDR3 totals 14 residues. The germline V and J ends were trimmed by 2 bases and 4 bases, with 12 bases remaining between them. The DNA of the CDR3 is TGTGCCAGCAGCTTCAGGACAGATAGAGAGACCCAGTACTTC. Residues: CASSFRTDRETQYF.

Points on this clonotype: One end of the junction does not line up with germline, which may come from a read error. The J gene is TRBJ2-4, the V gene TRBV11-2; 7 bases line up with TRBD2. The CDR3 is made up of 14 amino acids. Germline CDR1 reads SGHAT; CDR2 reads FQNNGV. CDR3 DNA sequence: TGTACCAGCAGCGAAGGCGGGGGTTTGAACACTCAGTACTTC. It yields the protein CTSSEGGGLNTQYF.

This clonotype was counted many times. This chain connects TRBV4-3 to TRBJ2-3; D is unresolved. The CDR3 sequence is 15 residues long. CDR1 is LGHNA, CDR2 YSLEER, per germline. Trimming cost V 4 bases and J 3 bases, with 14 bases left between them. CDR3 in DNA: TGCGCCAGCAGCCTTGCCGATCGGGCGACAGATACGCAGTATTTT. Protein: CASSLADRATDTQYF.